This record covers a single T cell receptor (beta chain). No antigen is known for it. This record belongs to a study of T cell repertoires in cytomegalovirus infection. Study-wide context: Public signatures in TCR beta pointed to CMV infection and matching HLA type.

From germline, CDR1 is KGHDR and CDR2 SFDVKD. The V end lost 0 bases, the J end lost 6 bases, and 8 bases lay between the germline ends. The CDR3 has 13 residues. TCRdb passed the reads through MiXCR, listing each CDR3 protein once. The data contain 250,000 or so distinct CDR3 sequences, over 15% of them singletons. Overall study findings and caveats: Within the response measured ex vivo, HLA-C-restricted CMV-specific TCR beta clonotypes were dominant.

The origin of this receptor is a human donor in good health (CMV status not recorded). Some clones in this sample may be carry-over from other donors' samples. Sample: CD8+ T cells from PBMCs. The chain links TRBV24-1 to TRBJ2-7, with D unresolved. The CDR3 nucleotides read TGTGCCACCAGTGATTTGATACGAATCGAGCAGTACTTC. It codes for CATSDLIRIEQYF.